The 20 T cell receptor beta chains below were found in one sample sequenced in a study of vaccination and CD4 T cells after COVID-19. Their cognate antigens are unknown. As for treatment: approximately 10-day PBMC culture with coronavirus spike peptide pools or control peptides (ViraFEST assay). Researchers used the Oncomine TCR Beta short-read assay to sequence DNA from cultured CD4+ T cells. TCRdb re-analysed the PCR reads in MiXCR, keeping a single row per CDR3 protein. The sample has approximately 16,000 distinct CDR3 sequences; 30% to 35% are singletons. Sequencing was performed on cultured CD4+ T cells from blood. These receptors all stem from a human donor with COVID-19.

The CDR3 DNA follows: TGTGCCAGCAGGCCCGGACGGGACACCGGGGAGCTGTTTTTT. Its translation: CASRPGRDTGELFF. The rearrangement uses TRBV6-2 or TRBV6-3 and TRBJ2-2; D remains ambiguous. The CDR3 sequence is 14 residues long. CDR1 is MNHEY and CDR2 is SVGEGT in the germline V gene. V shed 6 bases and J shed 3 bases, with 11 bases lying between them.

About this clonotype itself: One end of the junction fails to match germline, which may point to a read error. This CDR3 is CAGSFGESAPQHF. DNA of the CDR3: TGTGCCGGCAGCTTCGGGGAATCAGCGCCCCAGCATTTT. The chain combines TRBV7-2 with TRBJ1-5; D remains unclear. The CDR3 loop spans 13 amino acids. Germline lookup yields CDR1 SGHTA and CDR2 FQGNSA.

V gene TRBV30 combines with J gene TRBJ2-5, with TRBD2 matching over 7 bases. V shed 1 base and J 2 bases; nucleotides not matched to a gene: 16. Looked up from germline, CDR1 is GTSNPN and CDR2 is SVGIG (reference sequence). The length of the CDR3 is 18 residues. The CDR3 protein is CAWSGSGKTGGKQETQYF. Here the CDR3 DNA reads TGTGCCTGGAGTGGTTCGGGCAAAACGGGGGGAAAACAAGAGACCCAGTACTTC.

This clonotype was observed a handful of times. The V gene is TRBV19, the J gene TRBJ1-2; a possible D gene is TRBD1 (6 bases). From germline, CDR1 is LNHDA and CDR2 SQIVND (reference sequence). This CDR3 comprises 14 residues. Trimming removed 4 bases from V and 4 bases from J, with 13 bases in between. DNA of the CDR3: TGTGCCAGTAGTAGGGCAGGGGAAGGCTATGGCTACACCTTC. Translating it yields CASSRAGEGYGYTF.

This clonotype was seen more than once but under ten times. The J gene is TRBJ2-2, the V gene TRBV20-1; TRBD2 matches 10 bases. The germline CDR1 and CDR2 sequences are DFQATT and SNEGSKA (reference sequence). There are 18 residues in the CDR3. Unmatched junction bases numbered 9, after V lost 1 base and J lost 1 base. The CDR3 is CSARAPLGLAVNTGELFF. In DNA, the CDR3 is TGCAGTGCTAGAGCACCTCTTGGACTAGCGGTGAACACCGGGGAGCTGTTTTTT.

V gene TRBV12-3 or TRBV12-4 combines with J gene TRBJ2-2; the D is unclear. The CDR3 is made up of 12 amino acids. Trimming cost V 5 bases and J 4 bases, with 5 bases left between them. The CDR3 bases are TGTGCCAGCAGTCACTCCACCGGGGAGCTGTTTTTT. It translates to CASSHSTGELFF.

The V call is TRBV10-3, the J call TRBJ1-6; D uncertain. From germline, CDR1 is ENHRY and CDR2 SYGVKD. The ends were cut back, 8 bases at V and 9 bases at J, with 17 bases in the middle. The CDR3 loop spans 14 amino acids. CDR3 protein: CAIRSPGDGSPLHF. As DNA, the CDR3 is TGTGCCATCCGTTCGCCAGGAGACGGTTCACCCCTCCACTTT.

The rearrangement uses TRBV6-4 and TRBJ2-1; possible D gene TRBD1, 6 bases. V lost 0 bases and J lost 6, with 15 bases in between. The CDR3 runs 16 residues. The V gene's germline CDR1 is MRHNA and CDR2 SNTAGT. CDR3 in amino acids: CASSDSGAVGTNEQFF. The CDR3 nucleotides are TGTGCCAGCAGTGACTCGGGGGCGGTTGGGACCAATGAGCAGTTCTTC.

The V gene is TRBV27, the J gene TRBJ2-3; perhaps TRBD2 as D (7 bases). Germline values: CDR1 MNHEY, CDR2 SMNVEV (reference sequence). The ends were cut back, 7 bases at V and 2 bases at J, with 13 bases in the middle. The CDR3 is 14 amino acids. In DNA form, the CDR3 reads TGTGCCAGCACCTGGGGGGGCCCCACAGATACGCAGTATTTT. Protein product: CASTWGGPTDTQYF.

The CDR3, as DNA: TGTGCCAGCAGCTTACAATACGGGGCGGCAGATACGCAGTATTTT. It yields the protein CASSLQYGAADTQYF. The chain couples TRBV7-2 to TRBJ2-3, with D perhaps matching TRBD1 or TRBD2 (5 bases each). Germline CDR1 is SGHTA and CDR2 is FQGNSA. The CDR3 is 15 amino acids. Trimming removed 2 bases at V and 4 bases at J, with 13 bases between. Drawing the rest from reference TRBV7-2 and TRBJ2-3, the complete variable domain is GAGVSQSPSNKVTEKGKDVELRCDPISGHTALYWYRQSLGQGLEFLIYFQGNSAPDKSGLPSDRFSAERTGGSVSTLTIQRTQQEDSAVYLCASSLQYGAADTQYFGPGTRLTVL.

The chain employs TRBV27 and TRBJ2-5; a weak D match, TRBD2 (7 bases). This CDR3 comprises 13 residues. Trimming stripped 3 bases from V and 5 bases from J, with 10 bases between. Germline assignment: CDR1 MNHEY and CDR2 SMNVEV (reference sequence). CDR3 region: CASSFGGLETQYF. The CDR3 DNA follows: TGTGCCAGCAGTTTCGGGGGGCTGGAGACCCAGTACTTC.

This clonotype was seen once. V and J are TRBV2 and TRBJ1-3; D is possibly TRBD1 (5 bases). Germline CDR1 reads SNHLY; CDR2 reads FYNNEI. This CDR3 has 16 amino acids. Deletions cut 5 bases from V and 0 bases from J, with 14 bases between. The CDR3 sequence is CASSPTAGSSGNTIYF. Written as DNA, the CDR3 is TGTGCCAGCAGTCCTACGGCAGGGAGCTCTGGAAACACCATATATTTT.

The sample holds a few counts of this clonotype. The CDR3 nucleotides are TGCGCCAGCAGCTACAGGGGGCTCGGATCCGGGGAGCTGTTTTTT. Protein sequence: CASSYRGLGSGELFF. The chain couples TRBV5-1 to TRBJ2-2; 9 nucleotides agree with TRBD1. Germline V CDR1 and CDR2: SGHRS, YFSETQ. The CDR3 runs to 15 residues. V lost 3 bases to trimming and J lost 6 bases; unmatched junction nucleotides: 6.

This clonotype was seen only a few times. The V gene is TRBV27, the J gene TRBJ2-3; no clear D gene. This CDR3 spans 12 amino acids. CDR1 is MNHEY, CDR2 SMNVEV, per germline (reference sequence). Trimming took off 5 bases at V and 2 bases at J, with 5 bases between the two ends. CDR3 sequence: CASSPTTDTQYF. The CDR3 nucleotides are TGTGCCAGCAGTCCCACCACAGATACGCAGTATTTT.

This clonotype was picked up a small number of times. The chain has TRBV10-3 and TRBJ2-3; TRBD1 matches at 7 bases. Losses at the gene ends were 0 bases for V and 2 bases for J; bases not matched to a gene: 5. The germline V gene encodes CDR1 ENHRY and CDR2 SYGVKD. The CDR3 totals 16 residues. DNA of the CDR3: TGTGCCATCAGTGAGTCGTGGGGACAGAACACAGATACGCAGTATTTT. This encodes CAISESWGQNTDTQYF.

This chain uses TRBV5-1 with TRBJ2-4; either TRBD1 or TRBD2 may supply D (6 bases each). The CDR3 contains 14 residues. From germline, CDR1 is SGHRS and CDR2 YFSETQ. Trimming took off 3 bases at V and 0 bases at J, with 7 bases between the two ends. CDR3 sequence reads: CASSSGAAKNIQYF. DNA for the CDR3: TGCGCCAGCAGCTCGGGGGCAGCCAAAAACATTCAGTACTTC.

This chain links TRBV10-3 with TRBJ2-3; no reliable D call. Between the trimmed V and J ends, which lost 3 bases and 3 bases, there was a span of 16 bases. Germline CDR1 reads ENHRY; CDR2 reads SYGVKD. The CDR3 covers 16 residues. The CDR3 bases are TGTGCCATCAGTGACTCCAGCTCGACTGGAACAGATACGCAGTATTTT. Amino acids: CAISDSSSTGTDTQYF.

Here the CDR3 DNA reads TGTGCCATCGCAGGGGCCAATCAGCCCCAGCATTTT. Translated: CAIAGANQPQHF. V usage is TRBV10-3 and J usage is TRBJ1-5, with a tentative D call TRBD1 (6 bases). The CDR3 runs 12 residues. Germline V CDR1 and CDR2: ENHRY, SYGVKD. V was cut by 8 bases and J by 3 bases, with 8 bases left in between.

The chain has TRBV5-1 and TRBJ2-3; D possibly corresponds to TRBD1 (6 bases). The V and J ends lost 0 bases and 6 bases respectively, with 11 bases between them. The CDR3 is made up of 14 amino acids. The germline gives CDR1 SGHRS, CDR2 YFSETQ. Written as DNA, the CDR3 is TGCGCCAGCAGCTTGGCCACAGGGAAGGATACGCAGTATTTT. It yields the protein CASSLATGKDTQYF.

In this sample, this clonotype turned up a few times. This rearrangement joins TRBV6-1 to TRBJ1-3; a possible D gene is TRBD1 (6 bases). The CDR3 is made up of 15 amino acids. The V gene's germline CDR1 is MNHNS and CDR2 SASEGT. Trimming took 4 bases from V and 2 from J, leaving 12 bases between them. CDR3 in DNA: TGTGCCAGCAGTGTTCAGGGGACCGCTGGAAACACCATATATTTT. Translation gives CASSVQGTAGNTIYF.